This T cell receptor (beta chain) is drawn from a study of technical replicates of blood from a few donors. The assay was immunoSEQ multiplex PCR, and TCRdb's table has in-frame clones only and misses some. In the table there are more than 80,000 clones, over 90% of which are singletons. Germline lookup yields CDR1 LNHDA and CDR2 SQIVND (reference sequence). Deletions cut 6 bases from V and 5 bases from J, with 13 bases between. The CDR3 is 13 residues long. Input material: T cells isolated from PBMCs. The chain employs TRBV19 and TRBJ2-5, with TRBD2 as a possible D gene (5 bases). The source of this sequence is a human donor in good health. The CDR3 protein is CASRHVGEETQYF. In nucleotides, the CDR3 is TGTGCCAGTAGGCACGTGGGAGAGGAGACCCAGTACTTC. Full variable domain (remainder filled in from reference TRBV19 and TRBJ2-5): DGGITQSPKYLFRKEGQNVTLSCEQNLNHDAMYWYRQDPGQGLRLIYYSQIVNDFQKGDIAEGYSVSREKKESFPLTVTSAQKNPTAFYLCASRHVGEETQYFGPGTRLLVL.